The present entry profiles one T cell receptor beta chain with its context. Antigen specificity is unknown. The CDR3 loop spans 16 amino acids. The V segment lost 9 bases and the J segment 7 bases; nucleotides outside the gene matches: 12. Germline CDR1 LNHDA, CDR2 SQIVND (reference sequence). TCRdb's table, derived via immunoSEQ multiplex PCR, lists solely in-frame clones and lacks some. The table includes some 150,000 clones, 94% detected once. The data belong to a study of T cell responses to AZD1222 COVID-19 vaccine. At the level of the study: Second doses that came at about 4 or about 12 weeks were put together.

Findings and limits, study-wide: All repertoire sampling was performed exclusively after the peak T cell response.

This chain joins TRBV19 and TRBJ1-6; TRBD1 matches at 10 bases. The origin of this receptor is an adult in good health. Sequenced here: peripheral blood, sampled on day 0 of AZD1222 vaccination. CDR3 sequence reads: CASRDRGYTGNSPLHF. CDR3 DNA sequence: TGTGCCAGCCGGGACAGGGGCTATACGGGGAATTCACCCCTCCACTTT.